Listed here are 31 T cell receptor beta chains from one sample, sequenced in a study of regulatory T cells in long-lasting Graves disease. This sample's time point: newly diagnosed GD, antithyroid drugs for less than 3 months. The TCR library was made from RNA that had been extracted from PBMCs in TRIzol. iRepertoire HTBI primers and Arm-PCR of CDR3 regions built TCR beta libraries. TCRdb called the multiplex PCR reads again in MiXCR, with one record for every CDR3 protein. The table has some 350,000 distinct CDR3 sequences, roughly 17% seen once; the top ten hold 20% to 25%. The same data also went into a second study, on T cells in Graves' hyperthyroidism and ophthalmopathy.

This material consisted of peripheral blood mononuclear cells (PBMCs), taken at new diagnosis, from a patient treated with antithyroid drugs. All receptors derive from a woman aged 18-29 years with Graves disease.

This clonotype was recorded many times. This chain uses TRBV20-1 with TRBJ2-7, with D tentatively TRBD2 (5 bases). The CDR3 is made up of 14 amino acids. V shed 0 bases and J shed 7 bases, with 16 bases lying between them. Germline CDR1 is DFQATT and CDR2 is SNEGSKA (reference sequence). The chain's CDR3 is CSARDLGSTREQYF. CDR3 sequence (DNA): TGCAGTGCTAGAGATCTAGGGAGTACTCGTGAGCAGTACTTC.

This clonotype was detected ten times or more. J is TRBJ2-7 and V is TRBV11-2; D ambiguous. This CDR3 is 15 amino acids long. Germline V gene sequence: CDR1 SGHAT, CDR2 FQNNGV. The V end lost 0 bases, the J end lost 3 bases, and 12 bases lay between the germline ends. CDR3 in amino acids: CASSLDQERSYEQYF. The CDR3, as DNA: TGTGCCAGCAGCTTAGATCAGGAACGAAGCTACGAGCAGTACTTC.

This clonotype was seen ten or more times. The chain uses TRBV6-1 and TRBJ1-5; D may be TRBD1 (6 bases). V was cut by 7 bases and J by 4 bases, with 11 bases left in between. Germline V gene data show CDR1 as MNHNS and CDR2 as SASEGT. This CDR3 region has 13 residues. For the CDR3, the DNA is TGTGCCAGCAAAAAACAGGGAAATCAGCCCCAGCATTTT. Its translation is CASKKQGNQPQHF.

This clonotype was seen more than once but under ten times. The V gene is TRBV19, the J gene TRBJ2-7, with D perhaps assigned TRBD1 or TRBD2 (5 bases each). The CDR3 spans 14 residues. Trimming removed 3 bases at V and 0 bases at J, with 9 bases between. In germline, CDR1 is LNHDA, CDR2 SQIVND (reference sequence). In DNA form, the CDR3 reads TGTGCCAGTAGTATCCGGGACGGCTCCTACGAGCAGTACTTC. Translation gives CASSIRDGSYEQYF.

This chain uses TRBV5-1 with TRBJ2-2, with 15 nucleotides matching TRBD2. V lost 4 bases and J lost 7; bases outside the gene matches: 11. From germline, CDR1 is SGHRS and CDR2 YFSETQ. The CDR3 contains 18 residues. The CDR3 region is CASSSQGTSGGFVGELFF. The CDR3 nucleotides are TGCGCCAGCAGCAGCCAAGGGACTAGCGGGGGGTTCGTCGGGGAGCTGTTTTTT.

This clonotype was seen a few times. The chain has TRBV12-3 or TRBV12-4 and TRBJ1-5, with TRBD1 as a possible D gene (6 bases). The V and J ends lost 5 bases and 0 bases respectively, with 11 bases between them. The CDR3 totals 15 residues. CDR3 protein: CASSQRGVSNQPQHF. In nucleotides, the CDR3 is TGTGCCAGCAGTCAAAGGGGGGTTAGCAATCAGCCCCAGCATTTT.

This clonotype was detected many times. The V gene is TRBV20-1, the J gene TRBJ1-5; 9 bases line up with TRBD1. The CDR3 consists of 16 residues. Germline lookup yields CDR1 DFQATT and CDR2 SNEGSKA (reference sequence). J lost 2 bases, V lost 1 base, and 6 bases had no gene match. CDR3 loop: CSARGARTGGNQPQHF. In DNA form, the CDR3 reads TGCAGTGCTAGAGGCGCCCGGACAGGGGGCAATCAGCCCCAGCATTTT.

This clonotype showed up just once. One end of the junction fails to match germline, which may point to a read error. The chain carries TRBV2 and TRBJ2-2, with 7 nucleotides matching TRBD1. The germline V gene has CDR1 SNHLY and CDR2 FYNNEI. This CDR3 contains 13 residues. The CDR3: CASTEDRAGELFF. In DNA form, the CDR3 reads TGTGCCAGCACTGAAGACAGGGCCGGGGAGCTGTTTTTT.

This chain links TRBV18 with TRBJ1-1, with D possibly TRBD1 on 6 matching bases. Trimming cost V 3 bases and J 0 bases, with 14 bases left between them. The CDR3 sequence is 16 residues long. Germline-derived CDR1 and CDR2 are KGHSH and LQKENI. The CDR3 here is CASSPRGPSLNTEAFF. CDR3 nucleotides: TGTGCCAGCTCACCCAGGGGACCGAGTCTGAACACTGAAGCTTTCTTT.

Many counts were recorded for this clonotype. The rearrangement uses TRBV3-1 and TRBJ2-3; 12 bases are a match to TRBD2. This CDR3 region has 16 residues. Germline V gene data show CDR1 as LGHDT and CDR2 as YNNKEL (reference sequence). V lost 4 bases, J lost 6 bases, and 8 bases stayed unmatched. The CDR3 here is CASSPLAGGPSDTQYF. The CDR3 DNA follows: TGTGCCAGCAGCCCCCTAGCGGGAGGGCCGTCGGATACGCAGTATTTT.

This clonotype has ten or more counts. The V and J genes are TRBV7-9 and TRBJ2-7; D not resolved. V lost 1 base and J lost 3, with 7 bases in between. Germline CDR1 is SEHNR and CDR2 is FQNEAQ (reference sequence). This CDR3 contains 13 residues. CDR3 in amino acids: CASSLGSHYEQYF. CDR3 sequence (DNA): TGTGCCAGCAGCTTAGGTTCCCACTACGAGCAGTACTTC.

This clonotype showed up many times. The chain combines TRBV30 with TRBJ1-6, with D possibly matching TRBD1 (5 bases). This CDR3 region has 12 residues. CDR1 and CDR2 (germline): GTSNPN, SVGIG (reference sequence). Trimming stripped 1 base from V and 10 bases from J, with 8 bases between. CDR3 loop: CAWSEGRSPLHF. CDR3 bases: TGTGCCTGGAGTGAGGGGCGATCACCCCTCCACTTT. The entire variable domain, with the rest obtained from reference TRBV30 and TRBJ1-6, is as follows: SQTIHQWPATLVQPVGSPLSLECTVEGTSNPNLYWYRQAAGRGLQLLFYSVGIGQISSEVPQNLSASRPQDRQFILSSKKLLLSDSGFYLCAWSEGRSPLHFGNGTRLTVT.

The table lists this clonotype with a few counts. This chain joins TRBV29-1 and TRBJ2-3; D is uncertain. Germline loops: CDR1 SQVTM, CDR2 ANQGSEA. V lost 2 bases and J 0 bases, leaving 6 bases between the germline ends. CDR3 length: 13 residues. The CDR3 nucleotides are TGCAGCGTTGAAAAACCAAGCACAGATACGCAGTATTTT. Translation: CSVEKPSTDTQYF.

This clonotype showed up many times. The V call is TRBV11-3, the J call TRBJ1-1, with D maybe TRBD1 (5 bases). Trimming shortened V by 5 bases and J by 0 bases, and 10 bases separated the two germline ends. CDR1 and CDR2 from the germline V gene are SGHNT and YENEEA. This CDR3 is built from 14 residues. DNA for the CDR3: TGTGCCAGCAGCCGTGACAGCCTGAACACTGAAGCTTTCTTT. Protein: CASSRDSLNTEAFF. Full variable domain (remainder filled in from reference TRBV11-3 and TRBJ1-1): EAGVVQSPRYKIIEKKQPVAFWCNPISGHNTLYWYLQNLGQGPELLIRYENEEAVDDSQLPKDRFSAERLKGVDSTLKIQPAELGDSAVYLCASSRDSLNTEAFFGQGTRLTVV.

This clonotype has a handful of counts. This chain links TRBV5-1 with TRBJ2-5; no clear D gene. This CDR3 is 13 amino acids long. The V gene's germline CDR1 is SGHRS and CDR2 YFSETQ. Trimming took off 3 bases at V and 5 bases at J, with 11 bases between the two ends. The CDR3 DNA reads TGCGCCAGCAGCTCCTCCCATGGGGAGACCCAGTACTTC. Protein sequence: CASSSSHGETQYF. The full variable domain, completed using reference TRBV5-1 and TRBJ2-5, is KAGVTQTPRYLIKTRGQQVTLSCSPISGHRSVSWYQQTPGQGLQFLFEYFSETQRNKGNFPGRFSGRQFSNSRSEMNVSTLELGDSALYLCASSSSHGETQYFGPGTRLLVL.

Ten or more counts support this clonotype. V usage is TRBV13 and J usage is TRBJ2-1, with TRBD1 as a possible D gene (5 bases). Germline V gene sequence: CDR1 PRHDT, CDR2 FYEKMQ (reference sequence). The CDR3 contains 13 residues. Trimming took off 0 bases at V and 8 bases at J, with 8 bases between the two ends. The CDR3 sequence is CASSLGTVDEQFF. The CDR3 DNA reads as TGTGCCAGCAGCTTAGGGACAGTGGATGAGCAGTTCTTC.

This clonotype has a handful of counts. Here the CDR3 DNA reads TGTGCCAGCAGCCCCTTTGACAGCAACAATGAGCAGTTCTTC. The encoded protein is CASSPFDSNNEQFF. The rearrangement links TRBV28 to TRBJ2-1, with D maybe TRBD1 (5 bases). This CDR3 is 14 amino acids long. Germline V gene data show CDR1 as MDHEN and CDR2 as SYDVKM. The V and J ends lost 6 bases and 5 bases respectively, with 14 bases between them. Looking up the rest from reference TRBV28 and TRBJ2-1 gives the full variable domain: DVKVTQSSRYLVKRTGEKVFLECVQDMDHENMFWYRQDPGLGLRLIYFSYDVKMKEKGDIPEGYSVSREKKERFSLILESASTNQTSMYLCASSPFDSNNEQFFGPGTRLTVL.

This clonotype was seen ten or more times. This chain uses TRBV28 with TRBJ2-5, with a weak D call TRBD1 (6 bases). V was trimmed by 5 bases and J by 3 bases, leaving 7 bases between them. This CDR3 has 12 amino acids. CDR1 MDHEN and CDR2 SYDVKM come from the germline V gene. The CDR3 nucleotides read TGTGCCAGCAGTGACAGGAAAGAGACCCAGTACTTC. Protein: CASSDRKETQYF.

This clonotype was counted ten times or more. The CDR3 sequence is CSARLRGGTDTQYF. Here the CDR3 DNA reads TGCAGTGCTAGGCTGCGGGGGGGAACAGATACGCAGTATTTT. The chain joins TRBV20-1 to TRBJ2-3; 9 bases map to TRBD2. The J segment lost 3 bases and the V segment lost 3 bases, leaving 4 bases of the junction unmatched. In germline, CDR1 is DFQATT, CDR2 SNEGSKA (reference sequence). The CDR3 spans 14 residues.

V is TRBV19 and J is TRBJ1-3, with TRBD1 matching 10 bases. The CDR3 sequence is 16 residues long. Germline CDR1 is LNHDA and CDR2 is SQIVND (reference sequence). V lost 5 bases, J lost 2 bases, and 6 bases stayed unmatched. The CDR3 region has the DNA TGTGCCAGTAGTCGCCTGGGGACAGGGGCTGGAAACACCATATATTTT. Protein: CASSRLGTGAGNTIYF.

Worth noting for this clonotype: A far larger clone is a single base away, which makes a read error likely. This rearrangement joins TRBV11-1 to TRBJ2-5; D is ambiguous. The last part of the DNA fits TRBJ2-7 better; the J call may be wrong. The CDR3 loop spans 15 amino acids. Per the germline V gene, CDR1 is SGHAT and CDR2 is FQDESV (reference sequence). The CDR3 region is CASSQCQAPAYEQYF. The DNA of the CDR3 is TGTGCCAGCAGCCAGTGTCAGGCACCAGCCTACGAGCAGTACTTC.

This clonotype was observed a handful of times. The chain's CDR3 is CASSPTRGANEKLFF. CDR3 bases: TGTGCCAGCAGCCCCACCAGGGGTGCTAATGAAAAACTGTTTTTT. The J gene is TRBJ1-4, the V gene TRBV7-6; tentatively, D is TRBD1 (6 bases). The CDR3 totals 15 residues. V gave up 5 bases and J gave up 3 bases, with 13 bases separating them. CDR1 and CDR2 from the germline V gene are SGHVS and FNYEAQ. Supplemented by reference TRBV7-6 and TRBJ1-4, the full variable domain reads GAGVSQSPRYKVTKRGQDVALRCDPISGHVSLYWYRQALGQGPEFLTYFNYEAQQDKSGLPNDRFSAERPEGSISTLTIQRTEQRDSAMYRCASSPTRGANEKLFFGSGTQLSVL.

This clonotype was observed a few times. The chain has TRBV7-3 and TRBJ1-2; D might be TRBD1 (5 bases). Trimming pared 3 bases from V and 4 bases from J, leaving 12 bases between. CDR3 length: 14 amino acids. Per the germline V gene, CDR1 is SGHTA and CDR2 is FQGTGA. CDR3 nucleotide sequence: TGTGCCAGCAGCTTGGTCCCTGGGGCCTATGGCTACACCTTC. Translating it yields CASSLVPGAYGYTF.

This clonotype came up many times. The gene calls are TRBV6-1 and TRBJ2-7; D is possibly TRBD2 (6 bases). From germline, CDR1 is MNHNS and CDR2 SASEGT. Trimming removed 11 bases from V and 1 base from J, with 15 bases in between. This CDR3 is 13 amino acids long. As DNA, the CDR3 is TGTGCCTCGCTACTAGCAGGATCCTACGAGCAGTACTTC. Amino acid sequence: CASLLAGSYEQYF.

The chain has TRBV6-5 and TRBJ2-5; D possibly corresponds to TRBD1 (6 bases). Between the trimmed V and J ends, which lost 3 bases and 2 bases, there was a span of 13 bases. The CDR3 sequence is 15 residues long. Germline V lookup: CDR1 MNHEY, CDR2 SVGAGI. The CDR3, as DNA: TGTGCCAGCAGTTATTTGAGGGACACTCAAGAGACCCAGTACTTC. This translates into CASSYLRDTQETQYF.

This clonotype has a handful of counts. The rearrangement uses TRBV6-1 and TRBJ1-5; D not certain. CDR1 is MNHNS, CDR2 SASEGT, per germline. V was pared by 11 bases and J by 5 bases, with 4 bases between. The CDR3 spans 9 residues. In nucleotides, the CDR3 is TGTGCCGGTTATCAGCCCCAGCATTTT. Amino acid sequence: CAGYQPQHF.

This clonotype has at least ten counts. The chain employs TRBV7-3 and TRBJ2-7, with 7 bases matching TRBD1. The trim removed 8 bases at V and 6 bases at J, leaving 10 bases unmatched. The CDR3 runs 13 residues. Germline V gene data show CDR1 as SGHTA and CDR2 as FQGTGA. This CDR3 is CASATGSAGEQYF. For the CDR3, the DNA is TGTGCCAGCGCGACAGGGTCCGCTGGCGAGCAGTACTTC.

This clonotype has a count of ten or more. For the CDR3, the DNA is TGTGCCAGCAGCTTAGGAGGTAGCGGGGGGGCCTACGAGCAGTACTTC. It is translated as CASSLGGSGGAYEQYF. The V call is TRBV7-2, the J call TRBJ2-7; 11 nucleotides match TRBD2. Germline values: CDR1 SGHTA, CDR2 FQGNSA. The CDR3 runs to 16 residues. J was trimmed by 2 bases and V by 1 base; bases with no gene match: 4. Using reference TRBV7-2 and TRBJ2-7 for the parts outside the CDR3, the full variable domain is GAGVSQSPSNKVTEKGKDVELRCDPISGHTALYWYRQSLGQGLEFLIYFQGNSAPDKSGLPSDRFSAERTGGSVSTLTIQRTQQEDSAVYLCASSLGGSGGAYEQYFGPGTRLTVT.

V gene TRBV19 combines with J gene TRBJ1-1; TRBD1 matches 8 bases. The V gene end was trimmed by 10 bases and the J gene end by 6 bases; junction bases not matched to a gene: 16. Looked up from germline, CDR1 is LNHDA and CDR2 is SQIVND (reference sequence). CDR3 length equals 15 residues. The DNA for the CDR3 is TGTGCCACCCATCAGGTCGGGACAGGCTTTCCTGAAGCTTTCTTT. This translates into CATHQVGTGFPEAFF.

As regards this clonotype: A read error may be the cause here, since a much bigger clone is one base away. The chain uses TRBV6-2 or TRBV6-3 and TRBJ2-3; tentatively, D is TRBD1 (5 bases). V was trimmed by 6 bases and J by 1 base, leaving 11 bases between them. Germline lookup yields CDR1 MNHEY and CDR2 SVGEGT. The CDR3 consists of 14 residues. CDR3 amino acids: CASSPRARTDTQYF. DNA for the CDR3: TGTGCCAGCAGCCCCAGGGCGCGCACAGATACGCAGTATTTT.

This clonotype was recorded at least ten times. This chain uses TRBV7-9 with TRBJ2-6; perhaps TRBD1 as D (5 bases). Between the trimmed V and J ends, which lost 2 bases and 4 bases, there was a span of 12 bases. The CDR3 loop spans 16 amino acids. CDR1 SEHNR and CDR2 FQNEAQ come from the germline V gene (reference sequence). The CDR3: CASSLHAGPGANVLTF. In nucleotides, the CDR3 is TGTGCCAGCAGCTTACATGCAGGGCCCGGGGCCAACGTCCTGACTTTC.